A selection of T cell receptor beta chains follows, all from one sample in a study of response to subunit inactivated influenza vaccine. In TCRdb, the RT-PCR reads were re-called with MiXCR into one record per CDR3 protein. This sample has 500,000 or so distinct CDR3 sequences; 9.5% to 13% occur once, and the top ten carry 9.5% to 15%. The input for sequencing was PBMCs from blood, taken roughly 6 weeks after vaccination. These receptors originate from a man aged 45-60 years who received an inactivated influenza vaccine. Each CDR3 is given with its conserved first and last residue. Each record gives: J gene, V gene, clone size, D gene, CDR3 protein, CDR3 DNA. The D gene is left open where the match is weak. Only part of the rows carry a size: once, few, many, or a class if the clone is expanded.

j_call: TRBJ2-7
v_call: TRBV28
clone_size: few
d_call: TRBD2
cdr3_aa: CASSSLAGGPYEQYF
cdr3_nt: TGTGCCAGCAGTTCCTTAGCGGGGGGGCCCTACGAGCAGTACTTC

j_call: TRBJ2-1
v_call: TRBV12-3/TRBV12-4
clone_size: few
d_call: -
cdr3_aa: CASRPGQDNEQFF
cdr3_nt: TGTGCCAGCAGACCCGGACAAGACAATGAGCAGTTCTTC

j_call: TRBJ1-1
v_call: TRBV5-1
clone_size: few
d_call: -
cdr3_aa: CASSLVTGRNTEAFF
cdr3_nt: TGCGCCAGCAGCTTGGTTACGGGGAGGAACACTGAAGCTTTCTTT

j_call: TRBJ2-5
v_call: TRBV6-5
clone_size: -
d_call: TRBD1
cdr3_aa: CASSYWTGLQETQYF
cdr3_nt: TGTGCCAGCAGTTACTGGACAGGGTTACAAGAGACCCAGTACTTC

j_call: TRBJ2-1
v_call: TRBV12-3/TRBV12-4
clone_size: -
d_call: -
cdr3_aa: CASTPGEEQFF
cdr3_nt: TGTGCCAGCACCCCGGGCGAAGAGCAGTTCTTC

j_call: TRBJ1-1
v_call: TRBV12-3/TRBV12-4
clone_size: many
d_call: TRBD1
cdr3_aa: CASSQGAMTEAFF
cdr3_nt: TGTGCCAGCAGTCAGGGGGCCATGACTGAAGCTTTCTTT

j_call: TRBJ2-1
v_call: TRBV2
clone_size: once
d_call: TRBD2
cdr3_aa: CASSSPGTSGGAAYNEQFF
cdr3_nt: TGTGCCAGCAGCTCCCCGGGGACTAGCGGGGGAGCTGCCTACAATGAGCAGTTCTTC

j_call: TRBJ2-3
v_call: TRBV20-1
clone_size: few
d_call: -
cdr3_aa: CSARNYQFTDTQYF
cdr3_nt: TGCAGTGCTAGAAACTACCAATTCACAGATACGCAGTATTTT

j_call: TRBJ2-1
v_call: TRBV7-3
clone_size: few
d_call: TRBD2
cdr3_aa: CASSLNPSGGSSYNEQFF
cdr3_nt: TGTGCCAGCAGCTTAAACCCTAGCGGGGGGAGCTCCTACAATGAGCAGTTCTTC

j_call: TRBJ2-7
v_call: TRBV10-3
clone_size: -
d_call: -
cdr3_aa: CAIRGGSGWSSYEQYF
cdr3_nt: TGTGCCATCAGAGGGGGTTCAGGCTGGAGCTCCTACGAGCAGTACTTC

j_call: TRBJ1-2
v_call: TRBV10-3
clone_size: few
d_call: -
cdr3_aa: CAISESKGYYGYTF
cdr3_nt: TGTGCCATCAGTGAGTCGAAGGGGTACTATGGCTACACCTTC

j_call: TRBJ2-3
v_call: TRBV7-2
clone_size: -
d_call: -
cdr3_aa: CASREPGSTDTQYF
cdr3_nt: TGTGCCAGCCGGGAGCCCGGGAGCACAGATACGCAGTATTTT

j_call: TRBJ1-1
v_call: TRBV6-2/TRBV6-3
clone_size: few
d_call: -
cdr3_aa: CASVRAGVGTEAFF
cdr3_nt: TGTGCCAGCGTCAGGGCCGGGGTCGGCACTGAAGCTTTCTTT

j_call: TRBJ2-3
v_call: TRBV11-1
clone_size: -
d_call: -
cdr3_aa: CASSLIGSKETFTDTQYF
cdr3_nt: TGTGCCAGCAGCTTAATAGGGTCTAAAGAGACCTTCACAGATACGCAGTATTTT

j_call: TRBJ1-4
v_call: TRBV11-2
clone_size: few
d_call: -
cdr3_aa: CASSLDRDGYEKLFF
cdr3_nt: TGTGCCAGCAGCTTAGATCGGGACGGATATGAAAAACTGTTTTTT

j_call: TRBJ1-5
v_call: TRBV27
clone_size: few
d_call: -
cdr3_aa: CASSTNPQGSNQPQHF
cdr3_nt: TGTGCCAGCAGTACCAACCCACAGGGTTCCAATCAGCCCCAGCATTTT

j_call: TRBJ2-3
v_call: TRBV6-2/TRBV6-3
clone_size: -
d_call: -
cdr3_aa: CASRTRGYTDTQYF
cdr3_nt: TGTGCCAGCAGAACCCGCGGGTACACAGATACGCAGTATTTT

j_call: TRBJ2-7
v_call: TRBV28
clone_size: many
d_call: -
cdr3_aa: CASSSPTDRYEQYF
cdr3_nt: TGTGCCAGCAGTTCTCCGACAGATCGATACGAGCAGTACTTC

j_call: TRBJ1-5
v_call: TRBV12-3/TRBV12-4
clone_size: few
d_call: -
cdr3_aa: CASGAGALTPQHF
cdr3_nt: TGTGCCAGCGGGGCGGGGGCCCTCACGCCCCAGCATTTT

j_call: TRBJ2-2
v_call: TRBV5-1
clone_size: -
d_call: -
cdr3_aa: CASSDLSVTGELFF
cdr3_nt: TGCGCCAGCAGCGATCTAAGCGTTACCGGGGAGCTGTTTTTT

j_call: TRBJ2-7
v_call: TRBV29-1
clone_size: many
d_call: -
cdr3_aa: CSVEADSSYEQYF
cdr3_nt: TGCAGCGTTGAAGCGGACTCGTCCTACGAGCAGTACTTC

j_call: TRBJ2-1
v_call: TRBV10-3
clone_size: few
d_call: TRBD2
cdr3_aa: CATTPSGIRDEQFF
cdr3_nt: TGTGCCACTACCCCTAGCGGGATAAGGGATGAGCAGTTCTTC